This TCR beta chain was captured by sequencing in a study of identical twins (dated by TCRdb to the mid-2010s). Study-level background: To test whether fetal clonotypes persist, this study deep-sequenced TCR alpha and beta repertoires from monozygotic twins, from unrelated adults of various ages, and from cord blood. To rule out contamination, the twin experiments were replicated at different times with different library preparation protocols.

The study at large found these results: A weaker excess of twin sharing was found in beta out-of-frame sequences because the signal-to-noise ratio was lowered by fewer shared sequences. Fewer insertions were carried by abundant cord blood beta clonotypes, a similar but weaker trend appeared in young adult naive repertoires, and no such trend appeared in memory repertoires. Compared with coincidental sharing between unrelated individuals, an excess of low generation-probability sequences was observed among out-of-frame TCR alpha sequences shared between twins. Out-of-frame TCR alpha sharing in monozygotic twins was systematically underestimated by recombination models, whereas sharing between unrelated individuals was in agreement with the recombination models. Zero-insertion analyses could be partly confounded by invariant T cells such as MAIT and iNKT, although diverse VJ usage argued against such confounding for most clonotypes. Because the same donors could not be followed over many years, conclusions were based on cross-sectional statistical analysis.

Every donor was a healthy Caucasian. The researchers also sequenced three unrelated adults who were not twins: a male aged 18 to 29, a male aged 50 to 59, and a female aged 50 to 59. Miltenyi CD45RO+ enrichment and human naive T-cell isolation kits were used to isolate memory (CD45RO+) and naive T cells from PBMC. This clonotype was seen many times. The target of this receptor is not known. No quality values exist for individual bases; no much larger clone is one base distant. The library was made by 5' RACE. The instrument was an Illumina HiSeq 2000. A universal primer binding site was introduced by template switching, and a unique molecular identifier was present in the final cDNA, enabling accurate counting of TCR cDNA molecules. First-strand cDNA for TCR alpha and beta chains was synthesized from specific primers in the conserved constant-segment region. To control for contamination, every cDNA library carried two barcodes: a SMART-Mk sample barcode plus Illumina barcodes. TruSeq adapter sequences and Illumina sample barcodes were added in two successive PCR steps. The TCR alpha and beta cDNA libraries were sequenced on the Illumina HiSeq platform using custom primers. The original methods were these. MiGEC was used to process raw reads and extract unique molecular identifiers, and MiXCR was used to find CDR3 positions. Recombination models were inferred per individual with the repgenHMM and IGoR tools using an EM algorithm. The tcR package in R was used for shared clonotype analysis, with sharing normalized by the product of cloneset sizes. To study raw recombination free of thymic and clonal selection effects, out-of-frame nonproductive sequences were analyzed. The public reads were run again by TCRdb, first through fastp at Q25 and then through MiXCR, and only productive beta chains were kept. Rows with one shared CDR3 protein collapse into an entry with the most common genes and DNA. The V and J calls, along with clone size, are taken from TCRdb and not from the paper's own processing. The table for this sample lists about 700,000 distinct CDR3 sequences; approximately 6% of them were counted only once. The ten largest clones take up approximately 2% of the sample.

The CDR3 has 14 amino acids, counting the end cysteine and phenylalanine. Left in the record is the CDR3 DNA by itself, 42 bases read in frame from the first base. The V end gives up 5 bases and the J end 7 bases, leaving 8 bases in the junction not matched to a gene. Per the germline V gene, MNHNS is the CDR1 and SASEGT is the CDR2. The rearrangement combines TRBV6-1 with TRBJ2-1, with 7 junctional bases fitting TRBD1. The clonotype originates from a man aged 18 to 29 in good health. The sequenced material came from naive T cells sorted from blood. The cell subset or site tag for this specimen amounts to: cells isolated with a human naive T-cell isolation kit. The DNA sequence is given as TGTGCCAGCAGTACCAGACAGGGTAAAAATGAGCAGTTCTTC. Its translation is CASSTRQGKNEQFF.